These 18 T cell receptor beta chains were sequenced from one sample in a study of OX40 agonist ivuxolimab in advanced cancers. Sequenced by immunoSEQ multiplex PCR; TCRdb stores in-frame clones only, minus some. The data contain over 60,000 clones, roughly 87% of them singletons. Specimen: CD4+ or CD8+ T cells sorted from blood, collected in a trial of the OX40 agonist ivuxolimab. The source is an adult with an advanced solid tumor such as melanoma, head and neck, liver or kidney cancer.

The chain joins TRBV27 to TRBJ2-3; 8 bases are shared with TRBD2. The CDR3 runs 16 residues. Trimming cost V 7 bases and J 2 bases; bases outside gene matches: 11. Germline V gene sequence: CDR1 MNHEY, CDR2 SMNVEV (reference sequence). Written as DNA, the CDR3 is TGTGCCAGCACCCCTTATAGCGGGATACACACAGATACGCAGTATTTT. Translating gives CASTPYSGIHTDTQYF.

This chain links TRBV9 with TRBJ2-2; no clear D gene. Per the germline V gene, CDR1 is SGDLS and CDR2 is YYNGEE. The ends were cut back, 0 bases at V and 3 bases at J, with 9 bases in the middle. This CDR3 spans 15 amino acids. This CDR3 reads CASSVVHGDTGELFF. In nucleotides, the CDR3 is TGTGCCAGCAGCGTAGTACATGGGGACACCGGGGAGCTGTTTTTT.

The rearrangement uses TRBV18 and TRBJ2-1; the match to TRBD2 covers 11 bases. CDR1 is KGHSH, CDR2 LQKENI, per germline. V lost 5 bases to trimming and J lost 6 bases; unmatched junction nucleotides: 0. CDR3 length: 13 amino acids. The CDR3 spells CASSGLAGNEQFF. CDR3 nucleotide sequence: TGTGCCAGCTCAGGACTAGCGGGCAATGAGCAGTTCTTC.

CDR3 loop: CASSLGRLVFDTQYF. The CDR3 nucleotides are TGTGCCAGCAGCTTAGGGCGGCTAGTGTTCGATACGCAGTATTTT. The rearrangement links TRBV11-2 to TRBJ2-3; unclear D gene. The CDR3 runs 15 residues. Deletions cut 1 base from V and 6 bases from J, with 14 bases between. Germline V gene sequence: CDR1 SGHAT, CDR2 FQNNGV.

This sequence joins TRBV6-6 and TRBJ2-1, with TRBD2 as a possible D gene (5 bases). Germline values: CDR1 MNHNY, CDR2 SVGAGI (reference sequence). Trimming left V 7 bases short and J 10 bases short, with 11 bases between. There are 11 residues in the CDR3. The CDR3: CASTGEQEQFF. The CDR3 region has the DNA TGTGCCAGCACCGGGGAACAGGAGCAGTTCTTC.

CDR3 sequence reads: CASSSTGASTYGYTF. The CDR3 bases are TGCGCCAGCAGCTCGACAGGGGCCTCTACTTATGGCTACACCTTC. The chain joins TRBV5-1 to TRBJ1-2, with 8 bases that match TRBD1. The CDR3 consists of 15 residues. V gave up 3 bases and J gave up 5 bases; unmatched junction bases: 9. From germline, CDR1 is SGHRS and CDR2 YFSETQ.

The chain is built from TRBV25-1 and TRBJ2-7; tentative D call: TRBD1 (5 bases). The germline CDR1 and CDR2 sequences are MGHDK and SYGVNS. Trimming left V 1 base short and J 1 base short, with 11 bases between. This CDR3 has 15 amino acids. This CDR3 reads CASSEFGDRSYEQYF. The CDR3 bases are TGTGCCAGCAGTGAATTTGGTGACAGATCCTACGAGCAGTACTTC.

This clone was seen ten or more times. V usage is TRBV7-2 and J usage is TRBJ2-2, with 9 nucleotides matching TRBD2. The CDR3 is 16 amino acids. Germline V gene lookup returns CDR1 SGHTA and CDR2 FQGNSA. V dropped 3 bases and J dropped 4; count of bases not matched to a gene: 6. The chain's CDR3 is CASSFLSGGRTGELFF. The CDR3 DNA follows: TGTGCCAGCAGCTTCTTAAGCGGGGGGCGCACCGGGGAGCTGTTTTTT.

This clone was observed a single time. Other DNA sequences in this sample translate to the same CDR3. The CDR3 sequence: CASRRDSYEQYF. The CDR3 DNA is TGTGCCAGCAGGCGGGACTCCTACGAGCAGTACTTC. V is TRBV2 and J is TRBJ2-7, with D possibly matching TRBD2 (6 bases). The CDR3 consists of 12 residues. V was clipped by 6 bases and J by 0 bases, with 6 bases between them. Germline CDR1 and CDR2: SNHLY and FYNNEI.

V gene TRBV9 combines with J gene TRBJ2-6; D gene uncertain. CDR1 is SGDLS and CDR2 is YYNGEE in the germline V gene. The CDR3 totals 13 residues. V was cut by 8 bases and J by 0 bases, with 6 bases left in between. CDR3 sequence (DNA): TGTGCCAGTACCACCTCTGGGGCCAACGTCCTGACTTTC. It encodes CASTTSGANVLTF.

The chain carries TRBV6-5 and TRBJ1-1, with D unclear. Between the trimmed V and J ends, which lost 6 bases and 5 bases, there was a span of 10 bases. Per germline, CDR1 MNHEY and CDR2 SVGAGI. This CDR3 is 12 amino acids long. The CDR3 protein is CASRLSGTEAFF. CDR3 DNA sequence: TGTGCCAGCAGGTTGAGTGGGACTGAAGCTTTCTTT.

The rearrangement uses TRBV27 and TRBJ1-1, with D hard to call. V shed 5 bases and J shed 2 bases, with 12 bases lying between them. The CDR3 runs to 14 residues. The germline gives CDR1 MNHEY, CDR2 SMNVEV (reference sequence). The CDR3 coding sequence is TGTGCCAGCAGTCCCCTGGGCGCAAACACTGAAGCTTTCTTT. Translation: CASSPLGANTEAFF.

This clone was seen a few times. The CDR3: CASSWVSDEQYF. DNA of the CDR3: TGTGCCAGCAGCTGGGTCAGTGACGAGCAGTACTTC. This rearrangement joins TRBV7-9 to TRBJ2-7; D uncertain. The CDR3 covers 12 residues. Germline V CDR1 and CDR2: SEHNR, FQNEAQ (reference sequence). V was trimmed by 4 bases and J by 5 bases, leaving 9 bases between them.

A word on this clone: The junction differs from germline at one of its ends, possibly a read error. This chain uses TRBV19 with TRBJ1-4; perhaps TRBD1 as D (5 bases). This CDR3 comprises 17 residues. Germline assignment: CDR1 LNHDA and CDR2 SQIVND (reference sequence). The CDR3 protein is CAGRDSTLSGGSEKLFF. The CDR3 DNA reads TGTGCCGGTAGAGACTCTACACTATCCGGGGGGAGTGAAAAACTGTTTTTT.

The chain joins TRBV7-2 to TRBJ2-7; 8 bases line up with TRBD1. The trim removed 5 bases at V and 4 bases at J, leaving 13 bases unmatched. Germline CDR1 and CDR2: SGHTA and FQGNSA. This CDR3 has 16 residues. CDR3: CASSLAGDRSRYEQYF. In DNA, the CDR3 is TGTGCCAGCAGCCTCGCCGGGGACAGGTCGAGGTACGAGCAGTACTTC. Full variable domain (remainder filled in from reference TRBV7-2 and TRBJ2-7): GAGVSQSPSNKVTEKGKDVELRCDPISGHTALYWYRQSLGQGLEFLIYFQGNSAPDKSGLPSDRFSAERTGGSVSTLTIQRTQQEDSAVYLCASSLAGDRSRYEQYFGPGTRLTVT.

The rearrangement uses TRBV6-6 and TRBJ2-7; D may be TRBD2 (5 bases). The ends were cut back, 4 bases at V and 2 bases at J, with 15 bases in the middle. Germline CDR1 reads MNHNY; CDR2 reads SVGAGI (reference sequence). The CDR3 runs 15 residues. The CDR3 coding sequence is TGTGCCAGCAGTTCTGGGAGAATAGCCCCCTACGAGCAGTACTTC. It codes for CASSSGRIAPYEQYF.

J is TRBJ1-5 and V is TRBV6-6; perhaps TRBD1 as D (6 bases). CDR3 size: 16 residues. Per germline, CDR1 MNHNY and CDR2 SVGAGI (reference sequence). V was trimmed by 0 bases and J by 7 bases, leaving 16 bases between them. This CDR3 is CASSYSTDRLGQPQHF. CDR3 bases: TGTGCCAGCAGTTACTCCACCGACAGGCTTGGACAGCCCCAGCATTTT.

This chain uses TRBV28 with TRBJ1-5; D gene unclear. CDR1 is MDHEN, CDR2 SYDVKM, per germline. V was clipped by 2 bases and J by 9 bases, with 11 bases between them. The CDR3 covers 13 residues. The CDR3 sequence: CASSLPAPRPQHF. DNA for the CDR3: TGTGCCAGCAGTTTACCGGCCCCCCGGCCCCAGCATTTT.